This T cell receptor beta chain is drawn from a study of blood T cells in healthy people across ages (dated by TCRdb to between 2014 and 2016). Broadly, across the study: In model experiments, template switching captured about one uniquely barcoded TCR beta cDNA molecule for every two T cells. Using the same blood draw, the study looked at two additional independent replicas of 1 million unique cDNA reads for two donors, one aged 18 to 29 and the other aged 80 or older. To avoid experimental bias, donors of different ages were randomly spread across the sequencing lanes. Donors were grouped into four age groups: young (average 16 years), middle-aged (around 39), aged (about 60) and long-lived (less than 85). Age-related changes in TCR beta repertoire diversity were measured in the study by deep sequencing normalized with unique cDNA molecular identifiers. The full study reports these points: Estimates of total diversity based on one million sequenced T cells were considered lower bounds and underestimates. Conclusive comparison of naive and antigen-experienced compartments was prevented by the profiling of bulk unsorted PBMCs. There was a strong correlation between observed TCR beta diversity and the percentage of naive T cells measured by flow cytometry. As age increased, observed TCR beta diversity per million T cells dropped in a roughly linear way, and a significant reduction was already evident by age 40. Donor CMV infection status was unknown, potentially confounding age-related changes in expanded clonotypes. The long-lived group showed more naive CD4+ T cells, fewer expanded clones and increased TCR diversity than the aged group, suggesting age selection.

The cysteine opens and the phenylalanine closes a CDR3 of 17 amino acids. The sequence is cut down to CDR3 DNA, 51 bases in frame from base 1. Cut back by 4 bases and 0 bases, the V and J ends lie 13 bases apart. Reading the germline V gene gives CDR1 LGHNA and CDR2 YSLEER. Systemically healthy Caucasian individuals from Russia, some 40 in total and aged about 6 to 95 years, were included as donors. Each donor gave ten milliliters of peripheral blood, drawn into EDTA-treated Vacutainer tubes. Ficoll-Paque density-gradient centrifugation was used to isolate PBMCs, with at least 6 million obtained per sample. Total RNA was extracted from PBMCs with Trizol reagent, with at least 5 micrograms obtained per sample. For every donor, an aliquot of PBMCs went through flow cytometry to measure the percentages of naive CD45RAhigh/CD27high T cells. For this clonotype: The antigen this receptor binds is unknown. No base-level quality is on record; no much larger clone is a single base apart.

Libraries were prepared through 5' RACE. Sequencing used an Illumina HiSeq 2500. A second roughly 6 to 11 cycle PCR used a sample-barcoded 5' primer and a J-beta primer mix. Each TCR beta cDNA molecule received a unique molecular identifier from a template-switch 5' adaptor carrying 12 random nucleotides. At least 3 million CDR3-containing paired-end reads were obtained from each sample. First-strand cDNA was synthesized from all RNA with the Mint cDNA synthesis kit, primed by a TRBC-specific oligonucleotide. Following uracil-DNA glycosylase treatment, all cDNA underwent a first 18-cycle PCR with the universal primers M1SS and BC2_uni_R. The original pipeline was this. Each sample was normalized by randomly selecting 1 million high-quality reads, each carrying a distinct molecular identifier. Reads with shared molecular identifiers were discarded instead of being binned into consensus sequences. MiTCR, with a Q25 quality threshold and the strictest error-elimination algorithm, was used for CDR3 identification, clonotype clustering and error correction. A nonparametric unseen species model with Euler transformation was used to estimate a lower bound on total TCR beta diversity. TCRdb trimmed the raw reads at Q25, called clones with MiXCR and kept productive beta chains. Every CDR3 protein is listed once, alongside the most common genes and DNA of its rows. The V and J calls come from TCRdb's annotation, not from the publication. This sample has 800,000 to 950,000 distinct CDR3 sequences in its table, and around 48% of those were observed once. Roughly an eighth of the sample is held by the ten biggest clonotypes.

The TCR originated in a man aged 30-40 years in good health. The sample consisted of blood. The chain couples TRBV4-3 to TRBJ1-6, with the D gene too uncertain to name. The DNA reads TGCGCCAGCAGCCTGGACCTAATTAGCTCCTATAATTCACCCCTCCACTTT. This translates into CASSLDLISSYNSPLHF.